The rows below give T cell receptor beta chains drawn from one sample of a study of human versus mouse CDR3 diversity and MHC coevolution. The repertoire was sequenced with immunoSEQ multiplex PCR; TCRdb's copy has only in-frame clones and lacks some. The sample has about 80,000 clones; around 95% are singletons. Sequenced sample: naive CD4+ T cells from blood. Receptors were obtained from a person aged 25 to 69 in good health. CDR3s include the opening cysteine and the closing phenylalanine or tryptophan. Fields, in order: clone size, D gene, J gene, V gene, CDR3 DNA, CDR3 protein. The D gene is left open where the match is weak. Clone size is not always given. Where it is, it says once, few, many or a class for expanded clones.

-	-	TRBJ2-7	TRBV9	TGTGCCAGCAGCGTAGAGGACAGCCGAACCTACGAGCAGTACTTC	CASSVEDSRTYEQYF
once	-	TRBJ1-1	TRBV19	TGTGCCAGTAGTATAGATCGAGTGAACACTGAAGCTTTCTTT	CASSIDRVNTEAFF
-	-	TRBJ1-1	TRBV7-6	TGTGCCAGCAGCCCACCCGAGGGCGGTCACGCTGAAGCTTTCTTT	CASSPPEGGHAEAFF
-	-	TRBJ2-7	TRBV18	TGTGCCAGCTCCCTCTACCGGGATCTCTCCTACGAGCAGTACTTC	CASSLYRDLSYEQYF
-	TRBD1	TRBJ2-2	TRBV7-3	TGTGCCAGCAGCTCACAGGGGGCTTTGAACACCGGGGAGCTGTTTTTT	CASSSQGALNTGELFF
-	TRBD1	TRBJ1-2	TRBV28	TGTGCCAGCAGTTTGAGCGGGACAGGGGTTAACTATGGCTACACCTTC	CASSLSGTGVNYGYTF
once	TRBD1	TRBJ1-1	TRBV9	TGTGCCAGCAGCGTCAGAACAGGGGGCAGTAACACTGAAGCTTTCTTT	CASSVRTGGSNTEAFF
-	TRBD1	TRBJ2-5	TRBV13	TGTGCCAGCAGCTCGACCCTGACAGGGGTTTTCGAGACCCAGTACTTC	CASSSTLTGVFETQYF
-	TRBD2	TRBJ2-5	TRBV6-1	TGTGCCAGCAGTGCTAGCGGGTACCAAGAGACCCAGTACTTC	CASSASGYQETQYF
-	-	TRBJ1-5	TRBV30	TGTGCCTGGGGCCTTTTCAATCAGCCCCAGCATTTT	CAWGLFNQPQHF